These 7 T cell receptor beta chains were all obtained from the same sample, sequenced in a study of T cell responses to AZD1222 COVID-19 vaccine. Here immunoSEQ multiplex PCR was the method, and the copy in TCRdb shows in-frame clones only, minus some. This table has 160,000 or so clones, around 90% appearing once. The specimen comprised peripheral blood, sampled on day 0 of AZD1222 vaccination. The receptors shown here come from an adult in good health.

V gene TRBV30 combines with J gene TRBJ2-1; 9 positions agree with TRBD2. V was clipped by 2 bases and J by 8 bases; unmatched bases: 10. Germline values: CDR1 GTSNPN, CDR2 SVGIG (reference sequence). There are 15 residues in the CDR3. In nucleotides, the CDR3 is TGTGCCTGGAGTCTGGGGTTAGCGGGAGTGGATGAGCAGTTCTTC. Its translation: CAWSLGLAGVDEQFF.

The chain uses TRBV19 and TRBJ2-1; 10 nucleotides align to TRBD2. With 1 base clipped from V and 5 bases from J, the junction kept 5 bases outside the gene matches. The CDR3 totals 16 residues. The V gene's germline CDR1 is LNHDA and CDR2 SQIVND (reference sequence). CDR3 region: CASSIGALAGNNEQFF. CDR3 DNA sequence: TGTGCCAGTAGTATAGGGGCACTAGCGGGGAACAATGAGCAGTTCTTC.

The chain combines TRBV6-5 with TRBJ2-3, with D uncertain. Germline CDR1 MNHEY, CDR2 SVGAGI. The ends were cut back, 7 bases at V and 8 bases at J, with 22 bases in the middle. The CDR3 runs to 15 residues. The CDR3 is CASNVETNWQSTQYF. In DNA form, the CDR3 reads TGTGCCAGCAATGTAGAGACGAATTGGCAGTCTACGCAGTATTTT.

This chain connects TRBV6-5 to TRBJ2-1; 7 bases map to TRBD2. There are 15 residues in the CDR3. The ends lost 2 bases at V and 2 bases at J; junction bases unmatched: 3. The germline CDR1 and CDR2 sequences are MNHEY and SVGAGI. CDR3 protein: CASSYGAGAYNEQFF. In nucleotides, the CDR3 is TGTGCCAGCAGTTACGGTGCGGGAGCCTACAATGAGCAGTTCTTC.

V gene TRBV18 combines with J gene TRBJ2-3; D is undetermined. The length of the CDR3 is 13 residues. With 5 bases removed from V and 0 bases from J, the gap between germline ends came to 6 bases. From germline, CDR1 is KGHSH and CDR2 LQKENI. CDR3 DNA sequence: TGTGCCAGCTCAGCCACTAGCACAGATACGCAGTATTTT. This gives the protein CASSATSTDTQYF. Supplemented by reference TRBV18 and TRBJ2-3, the full variable domain reads NAGVMQNPRHLVRRRGQEARLRCSPMKGHSHVYWYRQLPEEGLKFMVYLQKENIIDESGMPKERFSAEFPKEGPSILRIQQVVRGDSAAYFCASSATSTDTQYFGPGTRLTVL.

Only one count was recorded for this clone. The chain uses TRBV5-4 and TRBJ1-1, with TRBD1 matching over 9 bases. Germline loops: CDR1 SGHNT, CDR2 YYREEE (reference sequence). The CDR3 covers 14 residues. V shed 6 bases and J 4 bases; nucleotides not matched to a gene: 7. DNA of the CDR3: TGTGCCAGCACCAAACAGGGGGCGCGCACTGAAGCTTTCTTT. Residues: CASTKQGARTEAFF. Full variable domain (rest looked up from reference TRBV5-4 and TRBJ1-1): ETGVTQSPTHLIKTRGQQVTLRCSSQSGHNTVSWYQQALGQGPQFIFQYYREEENGRGNFPPRFSGLQFPNYSSELNVNALELDDSALYLCASTKQGARTEAFFGQGTRLTVV.

The chain recombines TRBV30 with TRBJ2-3, with TRBD2 matching over 11 bases. The ends lost 1 base at V and 5 bases at J; junction bases unmatched: 11. CDR3 length equals 17 residues. Germline V lookup: CDR1 GTSNPN, CDR2 SVGIG (reference sequence). The CDR3 here is CAWSGLRLAGGGDTQYF. Here the CDR3 DNA reads TGTGCCTGGAGTGGCCTAAGGCTAGCGGGAGGTGGAGATACGCAGTATTTT.